The 24 T cell receptor beta chains given below trace back to one sample, sequenced in a study of blood T cells in healthy people across ages. Then a second PCR, running about 7 to 11 cycles, was carried out with a sample-barcoded 5' primer and a J-beta primer mix. TCRdb reprocessed the 5' RACE reads via MiXCR and lists one record per CDR3 protein. The repertoire holds 1.2 million to 1.5 million distinct CDR3 sequences, with 59% as singletons. The specimen was blood. These receptors all stem from a young man in good health.

The chain recombines TRBV4-1 with TRBJ1-5; D is unresolved. V lost 2 bases and J lost 1, with 12 bases in between. The CDR3 is 16 amino acids. Germline CDR1 and CDR2: MGHRA and YSYEKL. The CDR3 sequence: CASSQSDDGSNQPQHF. CDR3 sequence (DNA): TGCGCCAGCAGCCAAAGCGACGATGGAAGCAATCAGCCCCAGCATTTT.

This clonotype was counted only a few times. The CDR3 is CASSHTTGPKGSPLHF. CDR3 bases: TGCGCCAGCAGCCACACAACGGGACCTAAGGGTTCACCCCTCCACTTT. The genes are TRBV5-1 and TRBJ1-6; D possibly corresponds to TRBD1 (5 bases). Germline-derived CDR1 and CDR2 are SGHRS and YFSETQ. The CDR3 is 16 amino acids. The germline V and J ends were trimmed by 4 bases and 9 bases, with 20 bases remaining between them. Full variable domain (outside the CDR3, taken from reference TRBV5-1 and TRBJ1-6): KAGVTQTPRYLIKTRGQQVTLSCSPISGHRSVSWYQQTPGQGLQFLFEYFSETQRNKGNFPGRFSGRQFSNSRSEMNVSTLELGDSALYLCASSHTTGPKGSPLHFGNGTRLTVT.

The V and J genes are TRBV4-3 and TRBJ2-2; D perhaps matches TRBD1 (6 bases). CDR1 is LGHNA and CDR2 is YSLEER in the germline V gene. Trimming took 0 bases from V and 3 from J, leaving 14 bases between them. This CDR3 spans 17 amino acids. CDR3 coding DNA: TGCGCCAGCAGCCAAGACAGGGGTACAGGGCACACCGGGGAGCTGTTTTTT. Its translation: CASSQDRGTGHTGELFF.

There are many counts of this clonotype. The V gene is TRBV12-3 or TRBV12-4, the J gene TRBJ1-2, with D unclear. The ends were cut back, 1 base at V and 4 bases at J, with 1 base in the middle. The CDR3 has 11 amino acids. The CDR3 sequence is CASSLGYGYTF. In DNA, the CDR3 is TGTGCCAGCAGTTTAGGCTATGGCTACACCTTC.

The rearrangement uses TRBV5-5 and TRBJ2-7, with 12 bases aligning to TRBD1. Germline assignment: CDR1 SGHKS and CDR2 YYEKEE (reference sequence). The CDR3 has 15 amino acids. With V trimmed by 2 bases and J by 2 bases, 2 bases remained unmatched. CDR3 protein: CASSFGTGGPYEQYF. The CDR3 region has the DNA TGTGCCAGCAGCTTTGGGACAGGGGGCCCCTACGAGCAGTACTTC.

About this clonotype itself: At one end, the junction sequence differs from germline, possibly due to a read error. The chain couples TRBV11-2 to TRBJ1-6; D remains unclear. The germline gives CDR1 SGHAT, CDR2 FQNNGV. The CDR3 sequence is 15 residues long. CDR3 region: CASSLVGERNSPPHF. The CDR3 region has the DNA TGTGCCAGCAGCTTAGTCGGGGAGCGTAATTCGCCCCCCCACTTT.

The rearrangement joins TRBV25-1 to TRBJ2-7; 12 nucleotides match TRBD1. This CDR3 is built from 14 residues. Trimming at V came to 6 bases and at J to 7 bases, leaving 7 bases not matched to a gene. The germline V gene encodes CDR1 MGHDK and CDR2 SYGVNS. The CDR3 sequence is CASRAGQGAREQYF. The CDR3 bases are TGTGCCAGCAGGGCGGGACAGGGGGCGCGTGAGCAGTACTTC.

The chain links TRBV29-1 to TRBJ2-1; either TRBD1 or TRBD2 may fit D (6 bases each). Germline CDR1 reads SQVTM; CDR2 reads ANQGSEA. The CDR3 contains 17 residues. The V end was cut by 6 bases, the J end by 9 bases, with 30 bases between. The CDR3 DNA is TGCAGCGTCGTCAGTATGGGGGCACGGGGGACCCACAGTGAGCAGTTCTTC. This translates into CSVVSMGARGTHSEQFF.

The V gene is TRBV6-5, the J gene TRBJ2-7, with 8 nucleotides matching TRBD1. With 4 bases clipped from V and 1 base from J, the junction kept 9 bases outside the gene matches. The CDR3 has 16 amino acids. Germline values: CDR1 MNHEY, CDR2 SVGAGI. CDR3 in amino acids: CASSSSRTGSSYEQYF. CDR3 coding DNA: TGTGCCAGCAGTTCGTCACGGACAGGGTCGTCCTACGAGCAGTACTTC.

The genes are TRBV7-9 and TRBJ2-1, with D perhaps matching TRBD1 (6 bases). V dropped 9 bases and J dropped 3 bases, with 15 bases sitting between them. In germline, CDR1 is SEHNR, CDR2 FQNEAQ (reference sequence). The CDR3 runs to 14 residues. The CDR3 protein is CARSQGSNYNEQFF. The CDR3 bases are TGTGCCAGATCACAGGGTTCAAACTACAATGAGCAGTTCTTC.

This clonotype has just one count. This chain uses TRBV2 with TRBJ1-2, with no clear D. The CDR3 runs to 11 residues. In germline, CDR1 is SNHLY, CDR2 FYNNEI. V lost 7 bases and J 6 bases, leaving 9 bases between the germline ends. The CDR3 DNA reads as TGTGCCAGCAAGACGGACCATGGCTACACCTTC. It translates to CASKTDHGYTF.

The genes are TRBV11-2 and TRBJ1-4, with D unresolved. The CDR3 has 16 amino acids. Germline assignment: CDR1 SGHAT and CDR2 FQNNGV. Deletions cut 5 bases from V and 0 bases from J, with 13 bases between. CDR3 DNA sequence: TGTGCCAGCAGCCCAGTGGGCTTTGCAACTAATGAAAAACTGTTTTTT. Protein product: CASSPVGFATNEKLFF.

The rearrangement links TRBV27 to TRBJ2-1; 13 bases agree with TRBD2. The germline gives CDR1 MNHEY, CDR2 SMNVEV (reference sequence). This CDR3 comprises 17 residues. Losses at the gene ends were 5 bases for V and 7 bases for J; bases not matched to a gene: 11. The DNA of the CDR3 is TGTGCCAGCAGTGTACTGAGGACTAGCGGGAGTGGGAATGAGCAGTTCTTC. It codes for CASSVLRTSGSGNEQFF.

The chain combines TRBV20-1 with TRBJ2-1; TRBD2 agrees at 8 bases. The tail of the sequence fits TRBJ2-7 better, so the J call may be wrong. CDR1 is DFQATT and CDR2 is SNEGSKA in the germline V gene (reference sequence). The CDR3 runs to 19 residues. In DNA form, the CDR3 reads TGCAGTGCTAGAGATAGTATCGCGGGAGGCGGGGGAAACTACAATGAGCAGTACTTC. Its translation: CSARDSIAGGGGNYNEQYF.

A few counts support this clonotype. This rearrangement joins TRBV27 to TRBJ2-2; no reliable D call. The CDR3 runs to 14 residues. The germline V gene has CDR1 MNHEY and CDR2 SMNVEV (reference sequence). The V and J ends lost 0 bases and 1 base respectively, with 3 bases between them. The CDR3 sequence: CASSLSQNTGELFF. The CDR3 DNA is TGTGCCAGCAGTTTATCACAGAACACCGGGGAGCTGTTTTTT.

CDR3: CASSHRDRVYNEQFF. The CDR3 nucleotides are TGTGCCAGCAGCCACCGGGACAGGGTCTACAATGAGCAGTTCTTC. The V gene is TRBV7-9, the J gene TRBJ2-1; 9 nucleotides match TRBD1. The CDR3 has 15 residues. The junction had 5 bases not matched to a gene; V was cut back by 5 bases and J by 3 bases. Germline values: CDR1 SEHNR, CDR2 FQNEAQ (reference sequence).

The chain carries TRBV3-1 and TRBJ2-1; D perhaps matches TRBD2 (6 bases). The V end lost 5 bases, the J end lost 5 bases, and 16 bases lay between the germline ends. The length of the CDR3 is 15 residues. The germline CDR1 and CDR2 sequences are LGHDT and YNNKEL (reference sequence). The CDR3: CASSKPTGLNNEQFF. As DNA, the CDR3 is TGTGCCAGCAGCAAACCCACGGGACTTAACAATGAGCAGTTCTTC.

The CDR3 loop reads CASKSPYEQYF. In nucleotides, the CDR3 is TGTGCCAGCAAGAGCCCCTACGAGCAGTACTTC. This chain joins TRBV2 and TRBJ2-7, with D unclear. The CDR3 length is 11 residues. Per germline, CDR1 SNHLY and CDR2 FYNNEI. Trimming removed 7 bases at V and 2 bases at J, with 6 bases between.

The CDR3 DNA reads as TGTGCCAGCAGCCAACTGGGCAGGAGCTCCTACGAGCAGTACTTC. This translates into CASSQLGRSSYEQYF. The J gene is TRBJ2-7, the V gene TRBV14; D gene ambiguous. Germline values: CDR1 SGHDN, CDR2 FVKESK. This CDR3 spans 15 amino acids. Between the trimmed V and J ends, which lost 2 bases and 0 bases, there was a span of 11 bases. Filled out from reference TRBV14 and TRBJ2-7, the complete variable domain reads EAGVTQFPSHSVIEKGQTVTLRCDPISGHDNLYWYRRVMGKEIKFLLHFVKESKQDESGMPNNRFLAERTGGTYSTLKVQPAELEDSGVYFCASSQLGRSSYEQYFGPGTRLTVT.

This sequence joins TRBV7-2 and TRBJ2-3, with D hard to call. The ends were cut back, 1 base at V and 6 bases at J, with 8 bases in the middle. CDR3 length equals 13 residues. From germline, CDR1 is SGHTA and CDR2 FQGNSA. The CDR3 DNA follows: TGTGCCAGCAGCTTAGAGAGTAGGGATACGCAGTATTTT. Amino acid sequence: CASSLESRDTQYF.

V and J are TRBV29-1 and TRBJ2-1; 13 bases fit TRBD2. V was pared by 3 bases and J by 5 bases, with 4 bases of the junction left unmatched. The CDR3 has 15 amino acids. Per germline, CDR1 SQVTM and CDR2 ANQGSEA. In DNA, the CDR3 is TGCAGCGTTGAGGGGACTAGCGGGACCAACAATGAGCAGTTCTTC. It encodes CSVEGTSGTNNEQFF.

The chain uses TRBV7-2 and TRBJ1-1; D is perhaps TRBD1 (6 bases). Trimming left V 0 bases short and J 6 bases short, with 14 bases between. This CDR3 contains 15 residues. Germline V gene sequence: CDR1 SGHTA, CDR2 FQGNSA. The CDR3 protein is CASSLALPGASEAFF. The DNA for the CDR3 is TGTGCCAGCAGCTTAGCTCTGCCAGGGGCCTCTGAAGCTTTCTTT.

The chain recombines TRBV7-2 with TRBJ2-7; possibly TRBD1 for D (5 bases). Looked up from germline, CDR1 is SGHTA and CDR2 is FQGNSA. The CDR3 is 13 amino acids. V was cut by 4 bases and J by 6 bases, with 13 bases left in between. This CDR3 is CASSSLRGTEQYF. The CDR3 nucleotides read TGTGCCAGCAGCTCGCTTAGGGGAACCGAGCAGTACTTC.

The genes are TRBV4-2 and TRBJ2-1, with D uncertain. The CDR3 runs 14 residues. V lost 0 bases and J lost 2, with 5 bases in between. Germline V lookup: CDR1 LGHNA, CDR2 YNFKEQ. DNA of the CDR3: TGTGCCAGCAGCCAAGATTTAACCTACAATGAGCAGTTCTTC. Its protein product is CASSQDLTYNEQFF.